This T cell receptor (beta chain) was identified during a study of cytomegalovirus exposure and HLA in healthy donors. On the study more broadly: Earlier work reported some 110 million unique TCR beta sequences from some 170 million T cells.

Concerning this clone itself: The antigen is undetermined.

Findings and limits, study-wide: Earlier results showed most TCR beta V segments being productive about 87% or about 30% of the time.

The junction had 10 bases not matched to a gene; V was cut back by 2 bases and J by 3 bases. Germline CDR1 MNHNS, CDR2 SASEGT. This CDR3 contains 16 residues. Amplification used 60 Vbeta primers and 13 Jbeta primers. Some clones are missing from TCRdb's copy, which holds only in-frame ones; the method was immunoSEQ multiplex PCR. The sample lists some 130,000 clones, roughly 85% occurring once. The rearrangement joins TRBV6-1 to TRBJ2-7; TRBD1 aligns across 7 bases. The source material was PBMCs. The sequence was collected from a man aged 40-49 years in good health and CMV-seropositive. CDR3 protein: CASSELLTGIGYEQYF. Here the CDR3 DNA reads TGTGCCAGCAGTGAACTACTGACAGGGATTGGCTACGAGCAGTACTTC.